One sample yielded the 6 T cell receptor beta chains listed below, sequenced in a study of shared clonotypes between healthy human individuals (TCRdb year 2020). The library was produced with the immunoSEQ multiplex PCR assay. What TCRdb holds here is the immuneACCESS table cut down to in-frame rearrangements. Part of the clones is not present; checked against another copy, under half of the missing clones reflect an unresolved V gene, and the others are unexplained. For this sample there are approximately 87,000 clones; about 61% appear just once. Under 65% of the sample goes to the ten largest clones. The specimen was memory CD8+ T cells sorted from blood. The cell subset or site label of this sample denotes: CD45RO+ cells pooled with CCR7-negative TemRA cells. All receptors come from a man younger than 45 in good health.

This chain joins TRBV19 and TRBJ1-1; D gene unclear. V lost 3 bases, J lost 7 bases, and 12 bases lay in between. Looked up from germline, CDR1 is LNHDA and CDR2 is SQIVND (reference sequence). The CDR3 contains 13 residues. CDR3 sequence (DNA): TGTGCCAGTAGTATTGAGGTTCGTGATGAAGCTTTCTTT. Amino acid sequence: CASSIEVRDEAFF.

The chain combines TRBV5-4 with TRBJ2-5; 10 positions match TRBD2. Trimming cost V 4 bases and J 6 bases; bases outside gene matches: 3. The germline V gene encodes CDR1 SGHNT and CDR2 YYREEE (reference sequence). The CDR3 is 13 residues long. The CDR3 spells CASSTSGVKTQYF. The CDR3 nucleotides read TGTGCCAGCAGCACTAGCGGGGTTAAGACCCAGTACTTC.

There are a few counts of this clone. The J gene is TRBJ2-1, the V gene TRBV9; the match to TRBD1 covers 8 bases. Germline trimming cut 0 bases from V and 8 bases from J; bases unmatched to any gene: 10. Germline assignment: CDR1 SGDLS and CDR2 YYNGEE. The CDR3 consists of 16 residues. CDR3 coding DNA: TGTGCCAGCAGCGTAGTGAAGACAGGGGATAACGATGAGCAGTTCTTC. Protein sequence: CASSVVKTGDNDEQFF.

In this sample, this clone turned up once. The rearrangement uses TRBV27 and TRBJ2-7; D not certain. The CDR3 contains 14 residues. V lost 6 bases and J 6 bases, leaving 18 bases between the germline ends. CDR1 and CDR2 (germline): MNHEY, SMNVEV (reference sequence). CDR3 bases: TGTGCCAGCAGCTCGGCCGGCCAAATGCGCGAGCAGTACTTC. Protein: CASSSAGQMREQYF.

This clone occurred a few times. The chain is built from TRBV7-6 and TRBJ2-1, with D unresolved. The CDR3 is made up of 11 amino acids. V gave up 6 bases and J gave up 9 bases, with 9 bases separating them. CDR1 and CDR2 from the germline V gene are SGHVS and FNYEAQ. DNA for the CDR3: TGTGCCAGCAGTCCAGATCGTGAGCAGTTCTTC. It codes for CASSPDREQFF.

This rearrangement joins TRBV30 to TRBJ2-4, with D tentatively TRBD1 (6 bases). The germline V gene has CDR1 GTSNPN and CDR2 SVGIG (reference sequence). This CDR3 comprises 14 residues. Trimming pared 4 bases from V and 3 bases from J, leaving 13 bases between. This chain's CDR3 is CAWTKGVDKNIQYF. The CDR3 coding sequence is TGTGCCTGGACCAAGGGGGTAGACAAAAACATTCAGTACTTC.